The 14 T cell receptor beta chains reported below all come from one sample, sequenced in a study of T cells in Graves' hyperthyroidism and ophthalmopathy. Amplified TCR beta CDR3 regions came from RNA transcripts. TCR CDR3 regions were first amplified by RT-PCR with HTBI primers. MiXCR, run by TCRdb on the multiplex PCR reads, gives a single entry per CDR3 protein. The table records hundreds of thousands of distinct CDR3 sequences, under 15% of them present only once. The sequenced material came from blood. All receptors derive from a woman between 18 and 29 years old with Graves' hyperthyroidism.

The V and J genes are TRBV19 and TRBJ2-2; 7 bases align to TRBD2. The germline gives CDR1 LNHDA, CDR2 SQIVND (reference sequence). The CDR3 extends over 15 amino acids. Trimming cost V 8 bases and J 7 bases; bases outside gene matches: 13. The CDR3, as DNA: TGTGCCAGTCAAACGGGGGGTCCCAACCACGGGGAGCTGTTTTTT. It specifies CASQTGGPNHGELFF. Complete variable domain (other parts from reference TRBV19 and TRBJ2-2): DGGITQSPKYLFRKEGQNVTLSCEQNLNHDAMYWYRQDPGQGLRLIYYSQIVNDFQKGDIAEGYSVSREKKESFPLTVTSAQKNPTAFYLCASQTGGPNHGELFFGEGSRLTVL.

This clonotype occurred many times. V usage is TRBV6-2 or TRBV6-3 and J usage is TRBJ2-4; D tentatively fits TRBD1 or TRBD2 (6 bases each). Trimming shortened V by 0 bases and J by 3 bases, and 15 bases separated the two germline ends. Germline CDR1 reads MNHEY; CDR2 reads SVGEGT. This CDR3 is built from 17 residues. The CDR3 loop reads CASSYSRGGRDKNIQYF. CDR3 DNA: TGTGCCAGCAGTTACTCGAGAGGGGGGCGGGACAAAAACATTCAGTACTTC.

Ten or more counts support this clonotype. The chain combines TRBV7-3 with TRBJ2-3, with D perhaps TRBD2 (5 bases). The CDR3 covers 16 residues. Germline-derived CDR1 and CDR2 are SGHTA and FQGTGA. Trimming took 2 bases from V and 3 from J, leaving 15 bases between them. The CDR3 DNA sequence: TGTGCCAGCAGCTTAGGGCAAGGACTGGCAACAGATACGCAGTATTTT. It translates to CASSLGQGLATDTQYF. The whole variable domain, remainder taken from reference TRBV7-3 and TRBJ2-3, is GAGVSQTPSNKVTEKGKYVELRCDPISGHTALYWYRQSLGQGPEFLIYFQGTGAADDSGLPNDRFFAVRPEGSVSTLKIQRTERGDSAVYLCASSLGQGLATDTQYFGPGTRLTVL.

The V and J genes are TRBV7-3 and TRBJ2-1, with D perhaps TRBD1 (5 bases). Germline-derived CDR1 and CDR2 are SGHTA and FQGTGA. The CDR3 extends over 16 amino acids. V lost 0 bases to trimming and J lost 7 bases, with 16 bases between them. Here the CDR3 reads CASSLTTAKGVNEQFF. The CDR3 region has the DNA TGTGCCAGCAGCTTAACGACGGCCAAAGGGGTGAATGAGCAGTTCTTC.

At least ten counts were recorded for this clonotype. The CDR3 here is CASSVEDRGPNTEAFF. CDR3 bases: TGTGCCAGCAGTGTTGAGGACAGGGGGCCGAACACTGAAGCTTTCTTT. This sequence joins TRBV27 and TRBJ1-1, with TRBD1 identical over 11 bases. Germline lookup yields CDR1 MNHEY and CDR2 SMNVEV (reference sequence). Unmatched junction bases numbered 6, after V lost 5 bases and J lost 1 base. This CDR3 spans 16 amino acids.

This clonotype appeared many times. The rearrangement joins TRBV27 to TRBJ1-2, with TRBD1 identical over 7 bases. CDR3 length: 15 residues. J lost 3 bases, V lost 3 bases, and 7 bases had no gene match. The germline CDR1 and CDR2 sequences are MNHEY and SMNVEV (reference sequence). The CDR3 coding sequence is TGTGCCAGCAGTTTCTCTGCCGGGACAGACTATGGCTACACCTTC. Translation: CASSFSAGTDYGYTF.

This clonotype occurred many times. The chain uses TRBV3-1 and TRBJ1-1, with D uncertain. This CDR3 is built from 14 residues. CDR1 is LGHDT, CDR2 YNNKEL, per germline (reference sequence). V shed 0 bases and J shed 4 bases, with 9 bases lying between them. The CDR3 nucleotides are TGTGCCAGCAGCCAAGACAGATATCCCACTGAAGCTTTCTTT. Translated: CASSQDRYPTEAFF.

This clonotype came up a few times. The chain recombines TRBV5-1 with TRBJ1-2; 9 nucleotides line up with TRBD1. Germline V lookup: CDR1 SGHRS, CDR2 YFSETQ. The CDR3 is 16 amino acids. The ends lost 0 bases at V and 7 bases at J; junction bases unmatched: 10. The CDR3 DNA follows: TGCGCCAGCAGCTTGGGACCCGGGACAGGGTTCCGTGGCTACACCTTC. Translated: CASSLGPGTGFRGYTF. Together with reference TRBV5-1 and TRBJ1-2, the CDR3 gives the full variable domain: KAGVTQTPRYLIKTRGQQVTLSCSPISGHRSVSWYQQTPGQGLQFLFEYFSETQRNKGNFPGRFSGRQFSNSRSEMNVSTLELGDSALYLCASSLGPGTGFRGYTFGSGTRLTVV.

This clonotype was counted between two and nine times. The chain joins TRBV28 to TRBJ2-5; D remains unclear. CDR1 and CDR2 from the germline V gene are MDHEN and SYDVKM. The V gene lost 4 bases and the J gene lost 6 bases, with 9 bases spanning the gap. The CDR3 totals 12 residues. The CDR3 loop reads CASSSHAKTQYF. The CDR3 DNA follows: TGTGCCAGCAGTTCTCATGCGAAGACCCAGTACTTC.

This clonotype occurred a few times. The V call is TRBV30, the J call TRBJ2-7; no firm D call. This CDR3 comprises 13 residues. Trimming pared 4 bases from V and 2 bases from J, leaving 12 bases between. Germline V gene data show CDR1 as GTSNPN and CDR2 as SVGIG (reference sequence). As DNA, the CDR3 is TGTGCCTGGACTATGGGCACCACCTACGAGCAGTACTTC. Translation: CAWTMGTTYEQYF.

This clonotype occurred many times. The CDR3 here is CASRPGTGKTYEQYF. The CDR3 DNA follows: TGTGCCAGCAGGCCCGGGACAGGGAAAACCTACGAGCAGTACTTC. The chain links TRBV28 to TRBJ2-7; 9 bases agree with TRBD1. The V gene end was trimmed by 6 bases and the J gene end by 2 bases; junction bases not matched to a gene: 8. The V gene's germline CDR1 is MDHEN and CDR2 SYDVKM. The CDR3 covers 15 residues.

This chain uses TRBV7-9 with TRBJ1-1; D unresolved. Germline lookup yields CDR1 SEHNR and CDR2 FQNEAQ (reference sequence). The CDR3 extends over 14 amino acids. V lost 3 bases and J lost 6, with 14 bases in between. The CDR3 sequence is CASSLSMISSEAFF. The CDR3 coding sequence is TGTGCCAGCAGCTTGTCTATGATAAGTTCTGAAGCTTTCTTT.

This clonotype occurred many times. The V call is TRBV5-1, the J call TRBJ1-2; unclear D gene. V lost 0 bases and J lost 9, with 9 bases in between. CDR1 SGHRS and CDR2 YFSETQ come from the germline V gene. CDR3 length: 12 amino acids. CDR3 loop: CASSLDSGSYTF. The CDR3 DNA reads TGCGCCAGCAGCTTGGATTCTGGGAGCTACACCTTC.

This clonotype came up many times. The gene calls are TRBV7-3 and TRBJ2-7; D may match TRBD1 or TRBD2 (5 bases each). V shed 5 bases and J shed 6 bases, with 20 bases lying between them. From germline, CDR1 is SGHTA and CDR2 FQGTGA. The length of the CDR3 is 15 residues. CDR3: CASSPVPGPPAEQYF. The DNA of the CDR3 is TGTGCCAGCAGCCCTGTCCCGGGACCCCCAGCCGAGCAGTACTTC.